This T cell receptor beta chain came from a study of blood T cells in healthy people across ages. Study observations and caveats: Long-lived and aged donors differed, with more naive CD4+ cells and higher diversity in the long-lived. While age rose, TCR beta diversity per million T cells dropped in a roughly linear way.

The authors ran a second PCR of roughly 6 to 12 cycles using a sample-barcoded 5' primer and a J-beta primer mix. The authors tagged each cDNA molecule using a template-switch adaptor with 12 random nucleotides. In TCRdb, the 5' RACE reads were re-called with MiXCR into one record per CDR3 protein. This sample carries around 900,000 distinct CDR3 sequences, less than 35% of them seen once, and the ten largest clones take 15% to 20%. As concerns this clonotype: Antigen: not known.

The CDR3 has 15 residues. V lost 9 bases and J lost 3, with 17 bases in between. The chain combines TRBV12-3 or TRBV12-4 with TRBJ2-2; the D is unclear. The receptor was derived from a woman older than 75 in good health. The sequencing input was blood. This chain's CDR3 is CASCGQEKYTGELFF. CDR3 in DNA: TGTGCCAGTTGTGGGCAGGAGAAATACACCGGGGAGCTGTTTTTT.